The clone carrying this T cell receptor (beta chain) showed up just a few times. J was trimmed by 1 base and V by 1 base; bases with no gene match: 4. This CDR3 is built from 16 residues. The V gene's germline CDR1 is SGHVS and CDR2 FNYEAQ. This entry comes from a study of blood T cell repertoires in COVID-19. Study at large: Sites across the United States, Italy and Spain contributed samples from acute and convalescent COVID-19. T cells, B-cell-depleted T cells, or PBMCs supplied cDNA or gDNA.

Patients in Seattle were enrolled during active infection, then followed longitudinally. Methods used by the authors: For nucleated cells, counts were estimated from reference gene primer amplification. Some clones are missing from TCRdb's copy, which holds only in-frame ones; the method was immunoSEQ multiplex PCR. For V, J and clone size, that table is used; D and trimming come from the DNA. The sample lists more than 95,000 clones, around 74% occurring once. This chain joins TRBV7-6 and TRBJ2-7; 10 bases line up with TRBD2. Sequenced: peripheral blood. The source of this sequence is a man aged 80 or over with COVID-19, enrolled during active disease. The CDR3 DNA reads as TGTGCCAGCAGCTTAGAGGCTAGCGGGAGATCCTACGAGCAGTACTTC. It codes for CASSLEASGRSYEQYF.